These 9 T cell receptor beta chains came from one sample sequenced in a study of CD8+ T cells in alopecia areata. After isolation, RNA underwent reverse transcription to generate cDNA as the sequencing template. This table comes from immunoSEQ multiplex PCR, and its TCRdb copy is limited to in-frame clones, with some not included. The sample lists roughly 250,000 clones, less than 80% seen once, with around 1.2% in the top ten. The starting material was CD4+ T cells sorted from blood, obtained at week 0. These receptors were obtained from a human donor with alopecia areata.

The chain uses TRBV6-1 and TRBJ2-3; TRBD2 matches at 7 bases. The CDR3 covers 15 residues. Trimming at V came to 11 bases and at J to 3 bases, leaving 14 bases not matched to a gene. Germline V gives CDR1 MNHNS, CDR2 SASEGT. This CDR3 is CAGDTGGIGTDTQYF. In DNA form, the CDR3 reads TGTGCCGGAGATACCGGGGGGATCGGGACAGATACGCAGTATTTT.

This clone showed up just a few times. This chain joins TRBV25-1 and TRBJ2-1; D may be TRBD1 or TRBD2 (6 bases each). There are 13 residues in the CDR3. The germline V and J ends were trimmed by 3 bases and 9 bases, with 12 bases remaining between them. Germline V gene sequence: CDR1 MGHDK, CDR2 SYGVNS. The CDR3 DNA reads as TGTGCCAGCAGTGATCCGGGGGCACCTGAGCAGTTCTTC. Its translation: CASSDPGAPEQFF.

The CDR3 loop reads CASSFKTSGGDTQYF. The CDR3 DNA reads as TGTGCCAGCAGTTTCAAGACTAGCGGGGGAGATACGCAGTATTTT. The chain has TRBV6-5 and TRBJ2-3; 12 positions match TRBD2. The CDR3 extends over 15 amino acids. Unmatched junction bases numbered 4, after V lost 4 bases and J lost 5 bases. Germline values: CDR1 MNHEY, CDR2 SVGAGI.

The chain uses TRBV5-1 and TRBJ2-5, with D possibly TRBD1 on 6 matching bases. CDR1 and CDR2 (germline): SGHRS, YFSETQ. The germline V and J ends were trimmed by 0 bases and 5 bases, with 11 bases remaining between them. This CDR3 region has 14 residues. The CDR3 coding sequence is TGCGCCAGCAGCTTGGTAGGGGGAGTGGAGACCCAGTACTTC. It specifies CASSLVGGVETQYF.

V is TRBV13 and J is TRBJ2-7, with TRBD2 matching 9 bases. This CDR3 comprises 17 residues. CDR1 and CDR2 (germline): PRHDT, FYEKMQ (reference sequence). The V gene end was trimmed by 0 bases and the J gene end by 3 bases; junction bases not matched to a gene: 9. As DNA, the CDR3 is TGTGCCAGCAGCTTAGGCCTAAGGGTAGCGGGGGTCTACGAGCAGTACTTC. It encodes CASSLGLRVAGVYEQYF.

CDR3 region: CASSSELHSGANVLTF. CDR3 coding DNA: TGTGCCAGCAGCTCCGAACTACACTCTGGGGCCAACGTCCTGACTTTC. This chain links TRBV5-6 with TRBJ2-6; D unclear. This CDR3 has 16 amino acids. Germline V lookup: CDR1 SGHDT, CDR2 YYEEEE. V was trimmed by 3 bases and J by 0 bases, leaving 10 bases between them.

This chain links TRBV4-2 with TRBJ2-3; 7 bases are a match to TRBD2. The CDR3 extends over 17 amino acids. Germline V gene lookup returns CDR1 LGHNA and CDR2 YNFKEQ. J lost 0 bases, V lost 0 bases, and 6 bases had no gene match. CDR3 in amino acids: CASSQDWWTRSTDTQYF. The CDR3 nucleotides are TGTGCCAGCAGCCAAGACTGGTGGACTAGGAGCACAGATACGCAGTATTTT.

This clone was detected only once. The genes are TRBV27 and TRBJ2-4; D may be TRBD1 (6 bases). Germline lookup yields CDR1 MNHEY and CDR2 SMNVEV (reference sequence). The CDR3 runs 14 residues. Trimming stripped 5 bases from V and 3 bases from J, with 11 bases between. CDR3 sequence: CASSGQLSKNIQYF. CDR3 bases: TGTGCCAGCAGTGGACAGTTAAGCAAAAACATTCAGTACTTC.

This chain connects TRBV4-1 to TRBJ1-2; perhaps TRBD1 as D (5 bases). The CDR3 loop spans 14 amino acids. Germline assignment: CDR1 MGHRA and CDR2 YSYEKL. Trimming shortened V by 4 bases and J by 4 bases, and 13 bases separated the two germline ends. CDR3 coding DNA: TGCGCCAGCAGCCTGAGGACACTCGGCTATGGCTACACCTTC. It encodes CASSLRTLGYGYTF.